These 9 T cell receptor beta chains were sequenced from one sample in a study of blood T cell repertoires in COVID-19. Only in-frame clones appear in the TCRdb table, and some are missing; sequencing was by immunoSEQ multiplex PCR. The sample carries roughly 230,000 clones, 75% to 85% recorded once. The specimen was peripheral blood. These TCRs come from a human donor in a cohort sampled during active COVID-19.

The CDR3 reads CASSPKVGQGISGANVLTF. CDR3 nucleotides: TGTGCCAGCAGCCCTAAAGTTGGACAGGGCATCTCTGGGGCCAACGTCCTGACTTTC. The chain carries TRBV5-5 and TRBJ2-6, with 8 bases matching TRBD1. Unmatched junction bases numbered 12, after V lost 4 bases and J lost 0 bases. CDR3 length equals 19 residues. The germline V gene encodes CDR1 SGHKS and CDR2 YYEKEE (reference sequence).

V is TRBV10-3 and J is TRBJ2-7; 13 bases align to TRBD2. The CDR3 extends over 17 amino acids. Germline V gives CDR1 ENHRY, CDR2 SYGVKD. The ends lost 10 bases at V and 2 bases at J; junction bases unmatched: 14. The CDR3 region has the DNA TGTGCCACCCTAGGACTAGCGGGGGACAGAAACCCCTACGAGCAGTACTTC. Translation: CATLGLAGDRNPYEQYF.

This chain uses TRBV14 with TRBJ2-7; no reliable D call. V was pared by 6 bases and J by 6 bases, with 9 bases between. CDR3 length equals 11 residues. Germline CDR1 SGHDN, CDR2 FVKESK. In DNA form, the CDR3 reads TGTGCCAGCAGTGGGTGGGCCGAGCAGTACTTC. Amino acids: CASSGWAEQYF. The whole variable domain, filled in from reference TRBV14 and TRBJ2-7, reads EAGVTQFPSHSVIEKGQTVTLRCDPISGHDNLYWYRRVMGKEIKFLLHFVKESKQDESGMPNNRFLAERTGGTYSTLKVQPAELEDSGVYFCASSGWAEQYFGPGTRLTVT.

The CDR3 loop is CASSPTGTGSNPQHF. The CDR3 DNA is TGTGCCAGCTCACCAACTGGGACAGGGTCTAATCCCCAGCATTTT. The gene calls are TRBV18 and TRBJ1-5; 9 bases line up with TRBD1. With V trimmed by 2 bases and J by 10 bases, 9 bases remained unmatched. CDR1 KGHSH and CDR2 LQKENI come from the germline V gene. There are 15 residues in the CDR3.

The rearrangement links TRBV10-1 to TRBJ2-7; 8 bases agree with TRBD1. This CDR3 region has 15 residues. Germline lookup yields CDR1 WNHNN and CDR2 SYGVQD (reference sequence). J was trimmed by 4 bases and V by 6 bases; bases with no gene match: 11. CDR3 residues: CASRETTGVGYEQYF. CDR3 coding DNA: TGCGCCAGCAGGGAAACGACAGGGGTGGGATACGAGCAGTACTTC.

This clone showed up just once. V and J are TRBV12-3 or TRBV12-4 and TRBJ1-2; possible D gene TRBD1, 5 bases. The CDR3 is 13 residues long. Between the trimmed V and J ends, which lost 6 bases and 2 bases, there was a span of 10 bases. The chain's CDR3 is CASSRGLNYGYTF. The CDR3 DNA reads TGTGCCAGCAGCCGGGGACTCAACTATGGCTACACCTTC.

The chain employs TRBV7-9 and TRBJ2-2; D might be TRBD1 (5 bases). This CDR3 region has 15 residues. Trimming left V 3 bases short and J 3 bases short, with 11 bases between. Germline assignment: CDR1 SEHNR and CDR2 FQNEAQ (reference sequence). As DNA, the CDR3 is TGTGCCAGCAGCTTTTTAAGGACATACACCGGGGAGCTGTTTTTT. As protein: CASSFLRTYTGELFF.

This sequence joins TRBV6-6 and TRBJ1-3, with 8 bases aligning to TRBD1. Germline V gene sequence: CDR1 MNHNY, CDR2 SVGAGI (reference sequence). With 5 bases clipped from V and 4 bases from J, the junction kept 7 bases outside the gene matches. The CDR3 extends over 15 amino acids. In nucleotides, the CDR3 is TGTGCCAGCAGTCAACAGGGGGTAGAAGGAAACACCATATATTTT. It codes for CASSQQGVEGNTIYF.

This clone was recorded many times. This chain links TRBV2 with TRBJ2-2, with D unresolved. The CDR3 loop spans 15 amino acids. CDR1 and CDR2 from the germline V gene are SNHLY and FYNNEI. V lost 7 bases to trimming and J lost 0 bases, with 12 bases between them. CDR3 in DNA: TGTGCCAGCACCCTAACCGCCCCGAACACCGGGGAGCTGTTTTTT. As protein: CASTLTAPNTGELFF.